This T cell receptor (beta chain) was identified in a study of cytomegalovirus exposure and HLA in healthy donors (dated 2017 in TCRdb). As for the study more broadly: According to a later analysis, one platform produced both the approximately 110 validation repertoires and the 620 or so repertoires of the first cohort. The study aimed to test whether signatures of past pathogen exposure could be identified by cataloging public T cell receptors. Along with the roughly 670-subject first cohort, a separate validation cohort of over 90 different subjects was used. The study combined high-throughput TCR immunosequencing, statistical association of individual TCRs with disease status, and machine learning to predict cytomegalovirus infection status.

The full study reports these points: A few of the identified cytomegalovirus-associated TCR beta chains were confirmed in vitro to be specific for cytomegalovirus antigens. Of the cluster scores, 85% to 95% were above 0 in a later analysis, which found that TCRs clustered in the first cohort also tended to co-occur in the 95 to 150 validation repertoires. Across donors, most TCR sequences were observed very rarely, whereas some public TCRs were present in many individuals. The validation cohort had no HLA typing available for a later analysis, so co-occurrence within that cohort was assessed over all 110 or so repertoires. The study listed over 150 TCR beta chains as associated with cytomegalovirus. According to the authors, the approach could potentially be generalized to other disease states and immunological phenotypes. The classifier was reported to diagnose cytomegalovirus status with high specificity and sensitivity in both the original and validation cohorts.

The donors belonged to the validation cohort of approximately 130 subjects, which was separate from the roughly 700-subject first cohort. The library was prepared using the immunoSEQ multiplex PCR assay. From the authors' description of their analysis: To diagnose cytomegalovirus status from the catalog of TCR beta chain sequences, a statistical classification framework was built. This is the immuneACCESS table as TCRdb keeps it, with only in-frame sequences that have V and J called. A part of the clones is gone; compared with another copy, unresolved V genes explain less than half, and the rest is unexplained. That table supplies the V and J calls and clone size; D and trimming were determined from the DNA. Here the sample has about 160,000 clones; over 85% occur a single time. The top ten hold more than 3.5% of the sample. CDR1 is given as MRHNA and CDR2 as SNTAGT, both from the germline V gene. V was cut back by 0 bases and J by 5 bases, leaving a gap of 14 bases between them. Including cysteine and phenylalanine, the CDR3 has 16 amino acids. Only the CDR3 part of the read is kept: 48 bases, read in frame from the first base.

This clone was seen a single time. Its antigen remains unidentified. There are no base qualities to consult, and no much larger clone falls within one base. This sequence originates from a man between 18 and 29 years old in good health and CMV-seropositive. This sequence uses TRBV6-4 and TRBJ2-1; the D region possibly corresponds to TRBD1 (5 bases align). Material for sequencing was PBMCs. The sequenced DNA is TGTGCCAGCAGTGACTCGTTAGGGGCCGATCACAATGAGCAGTTCTTC. Translated, it gives CASSDSLGADHNEQFF.